The 25 T cell receptor beta chains listed next were all sequenced from one sample in a study of T cells after posttransplantation cyclophosphamide. Generated by immunoSEQ multiplex PCR, the TCRdb table keeps only in-frame clones and is missing some. This repertoire shows some 12,000 clones, around 96% found once; its top ten account for nearly 0.3%. Sequenced material: naive CD8+ T cells sorted from PBMCs. Receptors were obtained from a man aged 25 to 40 in good health and a related stem cell transplant donor.

The sample holds one count of this clone. The chain uses TRBV11-2 and TRBJ2-7, with 9 bases fitting TRBD2. With 1 base clipped from V and 3 bases from J, the junction kept 10 bases outside the gene matches. The CDR3 is 17 residues long. Germline CDR1 is SGHAT and CDR2 is FQNNGV. The CDR3 DNA sequence: TGTGCCAGCAGCTTAGGGGAGAGGCTAGCGGGGTTCTACGAGCAGTACTTC. This sequence encodes CASSLGERLAGFYEQYF.

The gene calls are TRBV5-1 and TRBJ1-2; 7 bases are a match to TRBD1. Germline loops: CDR1 SGHRS, CDR2 YFSETQ. CDR3 length: 15 amino acids. V lost 4 bases to trimming and J lost 8 bases; unmatched junction nucleotides: 14. The CDR3: CASSLAGQDREGYTF. The CDR3 DNA reads TGCGCCAGCAGCCTTGCTGGACAGGATCGAGAGGGCTACACCTTC.

The chain recombines TRBV9 with TRBJ1-2, with D perhaps matching TRBD1 (5 bases). Germline V lookup: CDR1 SGDLS, CDR2 YYNGEE. Trimming removed 3 bases from V and 5 bases from J, with 20 bases in between. CDR3 length: 16 amino acids. CDR3 in DNA: TGTGCCAGCAGCGCAGCTCGGGAGTCGGGGGATTATGGCTACACCTTC. Its protein product is CASSAARESGDYGYTF. Filled out from reference TRBV9 and TRBJ1-2, the complete variable domain reads DSGVTQTPKHLITATGQRVTLRCSPRSGDLSVYWYQQSLDQGLQFLIQYYNGEERAKGNILERFSAQQFPDLHSELNLSSLELGDSALYFCASSAARESGDYGYTFGSGTRLTVV.

The chain combines TRBV7-9 with TRBJ2-3; maybe TRBD2 (6 bases). The ends were cut back, 1 base at V and 7 bases at J, with 18 bases in the middle. The CDR3 runs to 16 residues. The germline V gene encodes CDR1 SEHNR and CDR2 FQNEAQ (reference sequence). DNA for the CDR3: TGTGCCAGCAGCTTAGTGGGCGGGGAGAGAGGAAATACGCAGTATTTT. It translates to CASSLVGGERGNTQYF. Full variable domain (missing parts from reference TRBV7-9 and TRBJ2-3): DTGVSQNPRHKITKRGQNVTFRCDPISEHNRLYWYRQTLGQGPEFLTYFQNEAQLEKSRLLSDRFSAERPKGSFSTLEIQRTEQGDSAMYLCASSLVGGERGNTQYFGPGTRLTVL.

The DNA for the CDR3 is TGTGCCAGCAGAGGACTTGAGGGGGGGCCGAACAATGAGCAGTTCTTC. Translated, it gives CASRGLEGGPNNEQFF. J is TRBJ2-1 and V is TRBV13; perhaps TRBD2 as D (7 bases). Germline assignment: CDR1 PRHDT and CDR2 FYEKMQ (reference sequence). This CDR3 region has 16 residues. The V end was cut by 6 bases, the J end by 5 bases, with 20 bases between.

The gene calls are TRBV27 and TRBJ2-3, with 9 nucleotides matching TRBD1. The length of the CDR3 is 16 residues. The V and J ends lost 4 bases and 2 bases, in that order; junction bases with no gene match: 7. From germline, CDR1 is MNHEY and CDR2 SMNVEV (reference sequence). CDR3: CASSYTGTGTTDTQYF. CDR3 coding DNA: TGTGCCAGCAGTTATACCGGGACAGGGACCACAGATACGCAGTATTTT.

The rearrangement joins TRBV29-1 to TRBJ1-1; D ambiguous. V was clipped by 6 bases and J by 1 base, with 9 bases between them. This CDR3 comprises 12 residues. Per the germline V gene, CDR1 is SQVTM and CDR2 is ANQGSEA. The CDR3 DNA follows: TGCAGCGTGCGCGCTCCGAACACTGAAGCTTTCTTT. Protein product: CSVRAPNTEAFF.

The chain combines TRBV4-2 with TRBJ2-7; a possible D gene is TRBD1 (5 bases). CDR1 and CDR2 (germline): LGHNA, YNFKEQ. Trimming removed 1 base from V and 7 bases from J, with 20 bases in between. CDR3 length equals 16 residues. CDR3 residues: CASSQVGQGNRLEQYF. Written as DNA, the CDR3 is TGTGCCAGCAGCCAAGTCGGTCAAGGGAACAGGTTAGAGCAGTACTTC.

This chain links TRBV12-5 with TRBJ2-7; unclear D gene. V was pared by 5 bases and J by 5 bases, with 16 bases between. The CDR3 has 14 amino acids. CDR1 LGHNT and CDR2 FRNRAP come from the germline V gene. CDR3 sequence (DNA): TGTGCTAGTGGTCTAACTCCTCGAATGGACGAGCAGTACTTC. Protein: CASGLTPRMDEQYF.

The rearrangement uses TRBV7-9 and TRBJ2-5, with D possibly matching TRBD1 (5 bases). The V and J ends lost 0 bases and 4 bases respectively, with 9 bases between them. CDR3 size: 14 residues. The germline V gene encodes CDR1 SEHNR and CDR2 FQNEAQ (reference sequence). CDR3 sequence: CASSLAGLGETQYF. CDR3 bases: TGTGCCAGCAGCTTAGCGGGGCTAGGAGAGACCCAGTACTTC.

The J gene is TRBJ2-3, the V gene TRBV19, with 7 bases matching TRBD2. J lost 6 bases, V lost 6 bases, and 9 bases had no gene match. The CDR3 has 14 residues. From germline, CDR1 is LNHDA and CDR2 SQIVND (reference sequence). The CDR3 reads CASRGGVTVDTQYF. CDR3 in DNA: TGTGCCAGTAGGGGGGGGGTCACGGTGGATACGCAGTATTTT.

The chain carries TRBV2 and TRBJ2-7; 9 positions agree with TRBD1. After removal of 5 bases from V and 3 bases from J, the junction contained 8 bases not matched to a gene. CDR1 SNHLY and CDR2 FYNNEI come from the germline V gene. CDR3 length equals 15 residues. CDR3: CASSRSGTGFYEQYF. Written as DNA, the CDR3 is TGTGCCAGCAGTCGGTCCGGGACAGGGTTCTACGAGCAGTACTTC.

The J gene is TRBJ1-1, the V gene TRBV7-2, with D possibly TRBD1 on 5 matching bases. CDR3 size: 14 residues. Per germline, CDR1 SGHTA and CDR2 FQGNSA. Trimming took 3 bases from V and 3 from J, leaving 11 bases between them. CDR3 residues: CASSLTVGDTEAFF. As DNA, the CDR3 is TGTGCCAGCAGCTTGACGGTAGGGGACACTGAAGCTTTCTTT. The full variable domain, rest sourced from reference TRBV7-2 and TRBJ1-1, is GAGVSQSPSNKVTEKGKDVELRCDPISGHTALYWYRQSLGQGLEFLIYFQGNSAPDKSGLPSDRFSAERTGGSVSTLTIQRTQQEDSAVYLCASSLTVGDTEAFFGQGTRLTVV.

The chain carries TRBV21-1 and TRBJ2-2; the table names TRBD1, a call not compared with the DNA. TRBV21-1 is a listed pseudogene. There are 17 residues in the CDR3. The CDR3 sequence is CASSKATGLVGTGELFF. The CDR3 bases are TGTGCCAGCAGCAAAGCCACAGGCTTAGTTGGCACCGGGGAGCTGTTTTTT.

The rearrangement uses TRBV28 and TRBJ1-5; 7 nucleotides align to TRBD1. Trimming took 5 bases from V and 6 from J; bases not matched to a gene: 7. Germline V gene lookup returns CDR1 MDHEN and CDR2 SYDVKM. This CDR3 has 14 residues. CDR3 nucleotides: TGTGCCAGCAGTCAGACAGGGTACGGTCAGCCCCAGCATTTT. It yields the protein CASSQTGYGQPQHF.

The DNA for the CDR3 is TGTGCCAGCAGCTTGGCCCAGGGGGGCGATAACAATGAGCAGTTCTTC. It specifies CASSLAQGGDNNEQFF. The chain employs TRBV7-9 and TRBJ2-1; tentatively, D is TRBD1 (7 bases). Per germline, CDR1 SEHNR and CDR2 FQNEAQ (reference sequence). Trimming took 3 bases from V and 5 from J, leaving 17 bases between them. This CDR3 is 16 amino acids long.

The CDR3 is CSVAGQTYTGELFF. In nucleotides, the CDR3 is TGCAGCGTTGCGGGACAGACTTACACCGGGGAGCTGTTTTTT. The V and J genes are TRBV29-1 and TRBJ2-2; 7 nucleotides agree with TRBD1. Germline CDR1 SQVTM, CDR2 ANQGSEA. J was trimmed by 3 bases and V by 4 bases; bases with no gene match: 5. The CDR3 length is 14 residues.

The DNA for the CDR3 is TGTGCCAGCAGCCTCGAGGGGGGGGACAGGGGGCTGGATGAGCAGTTCTTC. Amino acid sequence: CASSLEGGDRGLDEQFF. The V and J genes are TRBV9 and TRBJ2-1, with 12 bases lining up with TRBD1. Trimming removed 4 bases from V and 8 bases from J; junction bases left unmatched: 13. The CDR3 extends over 17 amino acids. In germline, CDR1 is SGDLS, CDR2 YYNGEE.

The sample holds one count of this clone. This rearrangement joins TRBV15 to TRBJ1-1, with unresolved D. V was trimmed by 6 bases and J by 1 base, leaving 12 bases between them. The CDR3 is 14 amino acids. CDR1 is LNHNV and CDR2 is YYDKDF in the germline V gene (reference sequence). The CDR3 loop reads CATRDSLENTEAFF. As DNA, the CDR3 is TGTGCCACCAGGGACTCCTTGGAGAACACTGAAGCTTTCTTT. Full variable domain (outside the CDR3, taken from reference TRBV15 and TRBJ1-1): DAMVIQNPRYQVTQFGKPVTLSCSQTLNHNVMYWYQQKSSQAPKLLFHYYDKDFNNEADTPDNFQSRRPNTSFCFLDIRSPGLGDTAMYLCATRDSLENTEAFFGQGTRLTVV.

The chain recombines TRBV7-2 with TRBJ1-1; D might be TRBD1 (6 bases). The CDR3 covers 16 residues. In germline, CDR1 is SGHTA, CDR2 FQGNSA. V lost 3 bases and J lost 4, with 18 bases in between. The CDR3: CASSFGQPGLITEAFF. The CDR3 nucleotides are TGTGCCAGCAGCTTTGGACAGCCCGGCTTAATCACTGAAGCTTTCTTT.

The chain uses TRBV7-9 and TRBJ2-2; D is perhaps TRBD1 (6 bases). CDR1 and CDR2 (germline): SEHNR, FQNEAQ (reference sequence). The CDR3 loop spans 15 amino acids. The germline V and J ends were trimmed by 5 bases and 4 bases, with 14 bases remaining between them. The CDR3 region is CASSTIQGFTGELFF. The CDR3 DNA sequence: TGTGCCAGCAGCACCATACAGGGTTTCACCGGGGAGCTGTTTTTT.

This chain uses TRBV12-5 with TRBJ2-7; D perhaps matches TRBD1 (6 bases). This CDR3 spans 17 amino acids. In germline, CDR1 is LGHNT, CDR2 FRNRAP. V was shortened by 5 bases and J by 2 bases, with 22 bases between the two germline ends. The CDR3 reads CASGRDPMTGPAYEQYF. In DNA form, the CDR3 reads TGTGCTAGTGGTCGAGACCCCATGACAGGACCCGCCTACGAGCAGTACTTC.

The rearrangement joins TRBV19 to TRBJ2-2, with D tentatively TRBD2 (6 bases). This CDR3 is built from 16 residues. Looked up from germline, CDR1 is LNHDA and CDR2 is SQIVND (reference sequence). V dropped 2 bases and J dropped 6 bases, with 16 bases sitting between them. The CDR3 DNA sequence: TGTGCCAGTAGTATAATAGGCGGGGATTTGGCCGGGGAGCTGTTTTTT. Its translation: CASSIIGGDLAGELFF.

V and J are TRBV18 and TRBJ2-1, with TRBD1 as a possible D gene (6 bases). This CDR3 spans 15 amino acids. The germline V and J ends were trimmed by 3 bases and 5 bases, with 14 bases remaining between them. Germline V lookup: CDR1 KGHSH, CDR2 LQKENI. The CDR3 sequence: CASSPFMDSDNEQFF. CDR3 coding DNA: TGTGCCAGCTCACCCTTTATGGACAGTGACAATGAGCAGTTCTTC. The full variable domain, its missing parts supplied by reference TRBV18 and TRBJ2-1, is NAGVMQNPRHLVRRRGQEARLRCSPMKGHSHVYWYRQLPEEGLKFMVYLQKENIIDESGMPKERFSAEFPKEGPSILRIQQVVRGDSAAYFCASSPFMDSDNEQFFGPGTRLTVL.

The chain links TRBV5-6 to TRBJ2-7, with TRBD2 matching over 13 bases. CDR1 and CDR2 (germline): SGHDT, YYEEEE. The CDR3 consists of 19 residues. V lost 3 bases to trimming and J lost 5 bases; unmatched junction nucleotides: 17. The CDR3: CASSSGWTSGGRGVDEQYF. CDR3 nucleotide sequence: TGTGCCAGCAGCTCCGGATGGACTAGCGGGGGAAGGGGCGTCGACGAGCAGTACTTC.